The 9 T cell receptor beta chains listed next were all sequenced from one sample in a study of blood T cell repertoires in COVID-19. The protocol was immunoSEQ multiplex PCR, while the TCRdb copy is restricted to in-frame clones and leaves out a portion. This table holds about 280,000 clones, roughly 90% found once. Sequencing was done on a sample of PBMCs or T cells enriched from blood (not recorded which). These receptors all stem from a woman aged 18-29 years with acute COVID-19.

The chain carries TRBV7-9 and TRBJ2-7; TRBD2 agrees at 10 bases. The germline gives CDR1 SEHNR, CDR2 FQNEAQ (reference sequence). With 0 bases clipped from V and 9 bases from J, the junction kept 5 bases outside the gene matches. The CDR3 is 14 amino acids. DNA of the CDR3: TGTGCCAGCAGCTTAGCGGAAATAGCGGGAGGGCAGTACTTC. This codes for CASSLAEIAGGQYF.

V and J are TRBV30 and TRBJ2-1; 7 bases line up with TRBD1. This CDR3 has 12 amino acids. J lost 6 bases, V lost 3 bases, and 2 bases had no gene match. CDR1 is GTSNPN and CDR2 is SVGIG in the germline V gene (reference sequence). The DNA of the CDR3 is TGTGCCTGGAGCCGACAGGGCAATGAGCAGTTCTTC. Its protein is CAWSRQGNEQFF.

The CDR3 protein is CASSLRQKGAPEAFF. DNA for the CDR3: TGTGCCAGCAGCTTACGTCAAAAGGGGGCCCCTGAAGCTTTCTTT. This sequence joins TRBV7-6 and TRBJ1-1, with 7 bases identical to TRBD1. Per the germline V gene, CDR1 is SGHVS and CDR2 is FNYEAQ. The CDR3 is 15 amino acids. V trimming: 2 bases; J trimming: 6 bases; junction bases outside the gene matches: 9.

A remark on this clone: This specimen includes other DNA sequences encoding the same CDR3. The CDR3 sequence: CASSITSGSYEQYF. The DNA of the CDR3 is TGTGCCAGTAGTATTACTAGCGGGAGTTACGAGCAGTACTTC. The gene calls are TRBV19 and TRBJ2-7; 11 bases map to TRBD2. The CDR3 extends over 14 amino acids. In germline, CDR1 is LNHDA, CDR2 SQIVND (reference sequence). The ends lost 3 bases at V and 4 bases at J; junction bases unmatched: 2.

On this clone: The sample carries other DNA sequences with the same CDR3. The chain carries TRBV7-9 and TRBJ1-2; 7 nucleotides agree with TRBD1. The CDR3 length is 14 residues. The V gene end was trimmed by 2 bases and the J gene end by 2 bases; junction bases not matched to a gene: 2. Germline V CDR1 and CDR2: SEHNR, FQNEAQ (reference sequence). This chain's CDR3 is CASSLPDRNYGYTF. The DNA for the CDR3 is TGTGCCAGCAGCTTACCGGACAGGAACTATGGCTACACCTTC.

The V and J genes are TRBV5-5 and TRBJ2-3; 10 bases align to TRBD1. This CDR3 has 19 amino acids. The germline V gene has CDR1 SGHKS and CDR2 YYEKEE (reference sequence). The V segment lost 2 bases and the J segment 2 bases; nucleotides outside the gene matches: 14. The CDR3 DNA reads TGTGCCAGCAGCTTTTTGGAGAGACAGGGGGCTTGGACCACAGATACGCAGTATTTT. Encoded protein: CASSFLERQGAWTTDTQYF.

The chain has TRBV29-1 and TRBJ2-1; 8 positions agree with TRBD2. Germline V gene lookup returns CDR1 SQVTM and CDR2 ANQGSEA. The CDR3 has 13 residues. The CDR3: CSHSGDSWNEQFF. For the CDR3, the DNA is TGCAGTCATAGCGGGGACTCCTGGAATGAGCAGTTCTTC.

The J gene is TRBJ1-1, the V gene TRBV19, with TRBD1 matching 7 bases. Germline loops: CDR1 LNHDA, CDR2 SQIVND (reference sequence). This CDR3 has 14 amino acids. Unmatched junction bases numbered 6, after V lost 7 bases and J lost 1 base. The CDR3 spells CASIYNRGNTEAFF. CDR3 bases: TGTGCCAGTATATATAACAGGGGGAACACTGAAGCTTTCTTT.

V is TRBV2 and J is TRBJ2-7; D perhaps matches TRBD2 (6 bases). Trimming cost V 8 bases and J 4 bases, with 12 bases left between them. The CDR3 consists of 12 residues. In germline, CDR1 is SNHLY, CDR2 FYNNEI. The CDR3 region has the DNA TGTGCCAGCGGAGGGCCGGCGTACGAGCAGTACTTC. Residues: CASGGPAYEQYF.